This T cell receptor (beta chain) was documented in a study of blood T cell repertoires in COVID-19. Study in general: Spain, Italy and the United States supplied samples that represented acute and convalescent COVID-19. PBMCs, B-cell-depleted T cells, or T cells provided the cDNA or gDNA that made up the material.

Study processing details: Researchers report that nucleated cell counts were estimated from reference gene primer amplification. The table came from immunoSEQ multiplex PCR; TCRdb's copy has only in-frame clones and leaves some out. The DNA gave D and trimming, while V, J and clone size come from that table. The top ten clones hold 2% to 2.5% of a sample with around 120,000 clones, more than 60% of them seen once. The CDR3 spans 18 residues. The germline V gene encodes CDR1 SGDLS and CDR2 YYNGEE. The J segment lost 2 bases and the V segment lost 4 bases, leaving 14 bases of the junction unmatched. Material: peripheral blood. This sequence joins TRBV9 and TRBJ2-3, with 9 bases lining up with TRBD2. The TCR comes from a woman aged 65 to 85 with acute or convalescent COVID-19. CDR3 loop: CASSPGAGGPQSTDTQYF. The CDR3 bases are TGTGCCAGCAGCCCAGGGGCGGGGGGGCCTCAGTCCACAGATACGCAGTATTTT.